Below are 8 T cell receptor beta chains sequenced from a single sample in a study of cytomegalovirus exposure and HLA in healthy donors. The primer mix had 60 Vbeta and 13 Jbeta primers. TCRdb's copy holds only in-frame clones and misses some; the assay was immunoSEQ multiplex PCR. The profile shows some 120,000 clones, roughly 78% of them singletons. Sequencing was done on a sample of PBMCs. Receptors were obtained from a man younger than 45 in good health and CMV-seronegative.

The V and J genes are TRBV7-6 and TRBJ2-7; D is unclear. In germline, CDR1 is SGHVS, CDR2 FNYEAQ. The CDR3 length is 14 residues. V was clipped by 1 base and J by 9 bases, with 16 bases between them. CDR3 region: CASSLVAASEGQYF. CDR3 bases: TGTGCCAGCAGCTTAGTGGCAGCGTCGGAAGGGCAGTACTTC.

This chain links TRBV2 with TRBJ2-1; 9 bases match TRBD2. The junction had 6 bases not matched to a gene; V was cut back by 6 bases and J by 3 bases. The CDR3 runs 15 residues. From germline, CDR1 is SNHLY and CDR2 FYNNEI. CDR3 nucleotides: TGTGCCAGCAGGGACTTTAGCGGGAGCTACAATGAGCAGTTCTTC. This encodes CASRDFSGSYNEQFF.

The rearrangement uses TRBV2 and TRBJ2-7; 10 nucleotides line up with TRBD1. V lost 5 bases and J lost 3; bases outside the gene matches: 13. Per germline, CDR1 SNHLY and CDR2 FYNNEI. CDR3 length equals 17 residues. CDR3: CASSPGTGVGSGYEQYF. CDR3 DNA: TGTGCCAGCAGTCCCGGGACAGGGGTCGGTTCCGGCTACGAGCAGTACTTC. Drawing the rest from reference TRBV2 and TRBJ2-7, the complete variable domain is EPEVTQTPSHQVTQMGQEVILRCVPISNHLYFYWYRQILGQKVEFLVSFYNNEISEKSEIFDDQFSVERPDGSNFTLKIRSTKLEDSAMYFCASSPGTGVGSGYEQYFGPGTRLTVT.

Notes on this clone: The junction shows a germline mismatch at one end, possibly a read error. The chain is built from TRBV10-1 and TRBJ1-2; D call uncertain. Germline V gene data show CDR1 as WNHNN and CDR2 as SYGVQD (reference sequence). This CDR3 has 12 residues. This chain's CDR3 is CASSGGPYGYPF. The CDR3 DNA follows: TGCGCCAGCAGTGGAGGGCCCTATGGCTACCCCTTC.

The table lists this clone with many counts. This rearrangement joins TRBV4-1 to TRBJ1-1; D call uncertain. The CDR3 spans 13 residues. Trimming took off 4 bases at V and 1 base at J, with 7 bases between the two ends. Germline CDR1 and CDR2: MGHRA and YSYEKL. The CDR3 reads CASSLGENTEAFF. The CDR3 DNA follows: TGCGCCAGCAGCCTCGGAGAGAACACTGAAGCTTTCTTT.

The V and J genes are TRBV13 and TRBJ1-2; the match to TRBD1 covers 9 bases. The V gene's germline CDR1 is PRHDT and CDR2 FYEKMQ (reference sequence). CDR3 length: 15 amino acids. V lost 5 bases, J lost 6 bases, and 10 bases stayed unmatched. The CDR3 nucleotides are TGTGCCAGCAGCCCGATAAATACAGGGGGCAATGGCTACACCTTC. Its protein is CASSPINTGGNGYTF.

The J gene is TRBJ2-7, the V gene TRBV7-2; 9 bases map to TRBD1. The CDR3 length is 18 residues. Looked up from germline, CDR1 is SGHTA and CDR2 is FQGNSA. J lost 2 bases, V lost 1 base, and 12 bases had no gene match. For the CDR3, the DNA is TGTGCCAGCAGCTTAGGTAGTAGGACAGGGGAAAGGGCCTACGAGCAGTACTTC. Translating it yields CASSLGSRTGERAYEQYF.

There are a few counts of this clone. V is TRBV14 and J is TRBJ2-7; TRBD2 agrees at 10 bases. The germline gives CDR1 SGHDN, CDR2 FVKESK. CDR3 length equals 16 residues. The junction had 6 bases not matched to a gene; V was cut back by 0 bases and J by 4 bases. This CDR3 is CASSQDGLAGVYEQYF. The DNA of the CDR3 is TGTGCCAGCAGCCAAGACGGTCTAGCGGGAGTGTACGAGCAGTACTTC.